The next 2 T cell receptor beta chains were all read from a single sample in a study of OX40 agonist ivuxolimab in advanced cancers. The repertoire was sequenced with immunoSEQ multiplex PCR; TCRdb's copy has only in-frame clones and lacks some. In the table there are some 38,000 clones, 80% to 95% of which are singletons. The material was CD4+ or CD8+ T cells sorted from blood, obtained in a trial of the OX40 agonist ivuxolimab. Receptors were obtained from an adult with an advanced solid tumor such as melanoma, head and neck, liver or kidney cancer.

CDR3 region: CASSYNLAKNIQYF. In DNA form, the CDR3 reads TGTGCCAGCAGCTATAATTTAGCCAAAAACATTCAGTACTTC. The rearrangement links TRBV6-6 to TRBJ2-4; D remains unclear. The CDR3 extends over 14 amino acids. Germline-derived CDR1 and CDR2 are MNHNY and SVGAGI (reference sequence). The V end was cut by 6 bases, the J end by 0 bases, with 9 bases between.

The V and J genes are TRBV7-6 and TRBJ2-1; 9 nucleotides align to TRBD1. The germline CDR1 and CDR2 sequences are SGHVS and FNYEAQ. Trimming took 1 base from V and 2 from J; bases not matched to a gene: 3. This CDR3 is 16 amino acids long. The chain's CDR3 is CASSLGDREPYNEQFF. As DNA, the CDR3 is TGTGCCAGCAGCTTAGGGGACAGGGAACCCTACAATGAGCAGTTCTTC.